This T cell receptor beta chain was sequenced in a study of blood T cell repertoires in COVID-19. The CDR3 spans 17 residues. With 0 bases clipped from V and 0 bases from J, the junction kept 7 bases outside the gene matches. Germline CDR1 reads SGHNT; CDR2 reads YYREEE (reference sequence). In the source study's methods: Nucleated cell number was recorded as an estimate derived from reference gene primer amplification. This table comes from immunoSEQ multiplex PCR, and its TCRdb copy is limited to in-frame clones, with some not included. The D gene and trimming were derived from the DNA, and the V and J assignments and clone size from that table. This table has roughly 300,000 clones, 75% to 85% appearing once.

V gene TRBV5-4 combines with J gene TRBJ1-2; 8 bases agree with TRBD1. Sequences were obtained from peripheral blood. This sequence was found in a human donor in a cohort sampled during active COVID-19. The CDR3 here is CASSLGGTGNANYGYTF. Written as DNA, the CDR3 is TGTGCCAGCAGCTTGGGAGGGACAGGAAACGCTAACTATGGCTACACCTTC.